This T cell receptor beta chain came from a study of T-cell reconstitution after alpha-beta-depleted transplantation in children listed by TCRdb under 2016. For the wider study: Using TCR repertoire profiling, the study quantitatively followed how T-cell immune reconstitution unfolded in children after TCRalphabeta/CD19-depleted allogeneic hematopoietic cell transplantation.

Details on this clonotype: Its antigen has not been determined. Nothing much larger sits one base from this clone, and base qualities are not available.

Receptor libraries were prepared by PCR. The data were produced on an Illumina HiSeq 2500. Molecular barcoding was employed in the preparation of TCR libraries, with unique molecular identifiers being used to normalize TCRbeta repertoire quantification. Starting from the raw public reads, TCRdb applied fastp trimming at Q25, assembled clones with MiXCR and retained in-frame beta chains. Identical CDR3 proteins give one entry, which carries the most common genes and DNA. For this sample there are 350,000 to 400,000 distinct CDR3 sequences; less than 15% appear just once. The top ten clonotypes cover 4% to 5.5% of the sample. Based on the germline V gene, the CDR1 and CDR2 sequences are KGHSH and LQKENI. From cysteine to phenylalanine, the CDR3 is 15 amino acids long. CDR3 DNA is the only sequence kept; it has 45 bases, read in frame from the first base. Deletion took 3 bases off V and 1 base off J, with a span of 11 bases between the germline ends.

The sequenced sample was PBMCs, obtained from the stem cell graft. The V gene is TRBV18 and the J gene is TRBJ2-3; there is no confident call for the D gene. The sequence was collected from a human donor who donated a stem cell graft to a child with Fanconi anemia. CDR3 region: CASSPLSQGTDTQYF. The base sequence is TGTGCCAGCTCACCCCTGTCCCAGGGCACAGATACGCAGTATTTT.